Following are 3 T cell receptor beta chains from one sample sequenced in a study of tumor and adjacent non-tumor tissue in lung cancer. The library came from three nested PCR rounds adapted from ARM-PCR protocols. MiXCR was run by TCRdb on the multiplex PCR reads, yielding one entry per CDR3 protein. The data hold about 90,000 distinct CDR3 sequences, with about 77% observed a single time. The template was RNA from unsorted bulk tissue. The normal lung tissue was taken more than 3 cm from the tumor edge. Specimen: distant non-tumor lung tissue. These receptors were taken from a woman between 50 and 59 years old with non-small cell lung cancer.

This chain joins TRBV10-3 and TRBJ2-2; 9 bases agree with TRBD2. The CDR3 is made up of 17 amino acids. Unmatched junction bases numbered 14, after V lost 4 bases and J lost 8 bases. Germline loops: CDR1 ENHRY, CDR2 SYGVKD. CDR3 protein: CAISALAGDSREGELFF. The CDR3, as DNA: TGTGCCATCAGTGCGTTAGCGGGAGACTCGAGGGAAGGGGAGCTGTTTTTT.

This clonotype was counted a few times. At one end, the junction sequence differs from germline, possibly due to a read error. This chain connects TRBV10-1 to TRBJ2-5; D is uncertain. This CDR3 spans 12 amino acids. CDR1 is WNHNN, CDR2 SYGVQD, per germline (reference sequence). The CDR3 reads CTRPTMRGTQYF. The DNA for the CDR3 is TGCACCAGGCCCACCATGAGAGGGACCCAGTACTTC.

For this clonotype: It may be a read error: a sequence one base away is much more abundant. The CDR3 end shows no conserved phenylalanine or tryptophan, and so a read error is likely. The rearrangement links TRBV5-4 to TRBJ2-1; D remains ambiguous. Germline V lookup: CDR1 SGHNT, CDR2 YYREEE (reference sequence). CDR3 size: 16 residues. CDR3 protein: CASSSTSRDRYNDQFL. In DNA form, the CDR3 reads TGTGCCAGCAGCTCCACCTCCCGAGACCGCTACAATGATCAGTTCCTC.